This is a list of T cell receptor beta chains from one sample in a study of T cell responses to AZD1222 COVID-19 vaccine. Assay used: immunoSEQ multiplex PCR; TCRdb lists only in-frame clones, some missing. The repertoire consists of about 160,000 clones, with about 91% occurring once and the leading ten covering approximately 2%. Sequenced here: peripheral blood, sampled on day 0 of AZD1222 vaccination. The receptors shown here come from an adult in good health. CDR3s leave out the opening cysteine and the closing phenylalanine or tryptophan.

V: TRBV10-3; CDR3: AISGTESGNTIY
V: TRBV7-8; CDR3: ASSYRRDSLGAKNIQY
V: TRBV19; CDR3: ASTPTGGNYGYT
V: TRBV6-5; CDR3: ASKLGKETQY
V: TRBV7-2; CDR3: ASSLVQPNSGNTIY
V: TRBV10-3; CDR3: AIRDPLLNTEAF
V: TRBV19; CDR3: ASSDTGTAISYEQY
V: TRBV7-2; CDR3: ASSTSTGKAYNEQF
V: TRBV5-5; CDR3: ASRGPGVTEAF
V: TRBV5-1; CDR3: ASSLGHALRGAGNEQF
V: TRBV28; CDR3: ASSPPGQGAGNTIY
V: TRBV28; CDR3: ASRVPGVWQPQH
V: TRBV7-2; CDR3: ASSPHAASNTGELF
V: TRBV4-3; CDR3: ASSSGAMGRTEAF
V: TRBV10-3; CDR3: AISESIGVSSEKLF
V: TRBV19; CDR3: ASKRRNQETQY
V: TRBV9; CDR3: ASSVDGNTIY
V: TRBV3-1/TRBV3-2; CDR3: ASSQGGQIYYGYT
V: TRBV7-6; CDR3: ASSATGTTEAF
V: TRBV15; CDR3: ATSRVSSPQH
V: TRBV9; CDR3: ASSVFGGLGADTQY
V: TRBV27; CDR3: ASSPFRRTDNSPLH
V: TRBV15; CDR3: ATSRGSTNTEAF
V: TRBV13; CDR3: ASNRMGTNSPLH
V: TRBV28; CDR3: ASSFGTGTYEQY
V: TRBV6-5; CDR3: ASRGAVNTEAF
V: TRBV19; CDR3: ASSYTGTHLNYGYT
V: TRBV12-3/TRBV12-4; CDR3: ASSRWGQPQH
V: TRBV9; CDR3: ASSPAGVADTQY
V: TRBV16; CDR3: ASMHGGDLAKNIQY
V: TRBV2; CDR3: ASSGFWGKDTEAF
V: TRBV5-6; CDR3: ASSLSGHTEAF
V: TRBV7-8; CDR3: ASSLGVWDRDEKLF
V: TRBV6-5; CDR3: ASTLEEKLF
V: TRBV4-1; CDR3: ASSQELAGNEQF
V: TRBV2; CDR3: ASSENSFADTQY
V: TRBV28; CDR3: ASSSFFRQGVYNEQF
V: TRBV6-5; CDR3: ASRPTGGTEAF
V: TRBV6-5; CDR3: ASSSVDGGRDQPQH
V: TRBV4-3; CDR3: ASSQEARKDTQY
V: TRBV27; CDR3: ASSLTSISNQPQH
V: TRBV4-3; CDR3: ASSQDRQGARGYT
V: TRBV7-2; CDR3: ASSQRPFYGYT
V: TRBV3-1/TRBV3-2; CDR3: ASSQDSGNYEQY
V: TRBV6-2/TRBV6-3; CDR3: ASSNSVGTYEQY
V: TRBV4-2; CDR3: ASSQEGRTAYEQY
V: TRBV21-1; CDR3: ASSKGPPDSNYGYT
V: TRBV29-1; CDR3: SANQGTTEAF
V: TRBV6-1; CDR3: ASSEQGIGNTIY
V: TRBV28; CDR3: ASSPLAGYNEQF
V: TRBV29-1; CDR3: SATGNYEQY
V: TRBV2; CDR3: ASTGLYSNQPQH